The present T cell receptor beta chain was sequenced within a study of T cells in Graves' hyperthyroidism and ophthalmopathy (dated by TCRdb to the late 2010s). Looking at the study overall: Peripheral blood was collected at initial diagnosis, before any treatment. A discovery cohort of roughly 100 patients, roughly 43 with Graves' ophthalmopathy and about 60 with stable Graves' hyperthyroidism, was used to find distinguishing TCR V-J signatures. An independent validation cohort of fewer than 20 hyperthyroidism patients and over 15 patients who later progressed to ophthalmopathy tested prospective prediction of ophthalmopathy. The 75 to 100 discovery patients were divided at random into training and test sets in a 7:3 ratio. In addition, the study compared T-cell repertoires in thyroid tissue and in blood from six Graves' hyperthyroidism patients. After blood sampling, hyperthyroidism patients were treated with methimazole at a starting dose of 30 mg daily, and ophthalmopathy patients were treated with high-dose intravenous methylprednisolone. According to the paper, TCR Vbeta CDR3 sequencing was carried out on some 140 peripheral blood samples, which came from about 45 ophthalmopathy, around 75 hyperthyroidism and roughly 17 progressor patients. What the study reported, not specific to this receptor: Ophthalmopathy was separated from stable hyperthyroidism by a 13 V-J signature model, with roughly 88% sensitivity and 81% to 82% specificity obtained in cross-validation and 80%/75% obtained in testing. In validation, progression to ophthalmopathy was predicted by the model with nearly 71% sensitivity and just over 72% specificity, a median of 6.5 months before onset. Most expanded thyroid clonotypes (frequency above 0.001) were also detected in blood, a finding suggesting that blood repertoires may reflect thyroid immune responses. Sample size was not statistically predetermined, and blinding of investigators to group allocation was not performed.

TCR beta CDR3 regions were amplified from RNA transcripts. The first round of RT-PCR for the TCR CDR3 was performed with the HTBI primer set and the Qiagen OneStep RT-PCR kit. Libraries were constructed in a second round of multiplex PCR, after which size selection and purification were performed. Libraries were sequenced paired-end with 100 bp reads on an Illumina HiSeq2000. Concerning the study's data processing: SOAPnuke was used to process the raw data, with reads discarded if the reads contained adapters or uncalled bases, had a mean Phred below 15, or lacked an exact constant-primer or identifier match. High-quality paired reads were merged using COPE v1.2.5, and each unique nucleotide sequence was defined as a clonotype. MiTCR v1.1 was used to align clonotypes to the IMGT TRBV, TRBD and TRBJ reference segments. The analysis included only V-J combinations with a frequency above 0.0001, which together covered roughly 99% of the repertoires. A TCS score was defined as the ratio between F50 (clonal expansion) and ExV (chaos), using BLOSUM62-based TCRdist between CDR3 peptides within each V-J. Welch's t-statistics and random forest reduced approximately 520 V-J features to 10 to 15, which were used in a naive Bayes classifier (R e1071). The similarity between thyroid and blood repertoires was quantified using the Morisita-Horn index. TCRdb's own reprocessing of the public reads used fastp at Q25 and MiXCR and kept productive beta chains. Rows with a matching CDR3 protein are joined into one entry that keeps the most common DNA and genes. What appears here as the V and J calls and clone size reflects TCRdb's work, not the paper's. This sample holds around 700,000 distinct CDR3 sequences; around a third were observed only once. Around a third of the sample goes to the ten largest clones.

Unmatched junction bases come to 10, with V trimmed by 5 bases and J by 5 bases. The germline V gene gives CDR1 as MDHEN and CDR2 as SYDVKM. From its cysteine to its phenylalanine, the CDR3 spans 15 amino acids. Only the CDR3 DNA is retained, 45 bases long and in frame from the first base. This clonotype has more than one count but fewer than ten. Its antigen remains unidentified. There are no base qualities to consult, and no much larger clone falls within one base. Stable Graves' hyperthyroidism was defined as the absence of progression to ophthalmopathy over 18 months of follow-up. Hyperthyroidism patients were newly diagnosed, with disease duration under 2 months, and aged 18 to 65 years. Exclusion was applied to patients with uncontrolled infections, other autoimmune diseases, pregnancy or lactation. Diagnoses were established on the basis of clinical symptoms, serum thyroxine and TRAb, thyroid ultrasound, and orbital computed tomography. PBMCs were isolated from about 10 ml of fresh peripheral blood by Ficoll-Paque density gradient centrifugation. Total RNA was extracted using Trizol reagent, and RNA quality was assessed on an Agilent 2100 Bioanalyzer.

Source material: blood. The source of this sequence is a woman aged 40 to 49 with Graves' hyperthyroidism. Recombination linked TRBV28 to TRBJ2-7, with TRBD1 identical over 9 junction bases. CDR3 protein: CASSKPGTGSHEQYF. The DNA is TGTGCCAGCAGTAAACCCGGGACAGGGTCCCACGAGCAGTACTTC. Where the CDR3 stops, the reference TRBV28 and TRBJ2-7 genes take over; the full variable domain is DVKVTQSSRYLVKRTGEKVFLECVQDMDHENMFWYRQDPGLGLRLIYFSYDVKMKEKGDIPEGYSVSREKKERFSLILESASTNQTSMYLCASSKPGTGSHEQYFGPGTRLTVT.